These 27 T cell receptor beta chains share one sample of origin, sequenced in a study of Ad26.COV2.S vaccination and SARS-CoV-2 variants. Here immunoSEQ multiplex PCR was the method, and the copy in TCRdb shows in-frame clones only, minus some. Of about 680,000 clones in the sample, approximately 88% were seen once. Treatment here: approximately 18 received Ad26.COV2.S at low or high dose, single or two shots; 5 received placebo; per-sample allocation not given. Collection of the samples took place on day 63 after the first injection of vaccine or placebo. This material consisted of peripheral blood, taken in a trial of Ad26.COV2.S vaccine versus placebo. The receptors come from a person between 18 and 59 years old who received the Ad26.COV2.S COVID-19 vaccine or a placebo.

This clone has a handful of counts. The chain employs TRBV29-1 and TRBJ1-1; 9 positions match TRBD1. The trim removed 7 bases at V and 7 bases at J, leaving 7 bases unmatched. The CDR3 sequence is 12 residues long. CDR1 is SQVTM, CDR2 ANQGSEA, per germline. CDR3 in amino acids: CSGQTGGVEAFF. CDR3 nucleotides: TGCAGCGGACAGACAGGGGGGGTTGAAGCTTTCTTT.

The chain employs TRBV25-1 and TRBJ2-5; TRBD2 matches 12 bases. The CDR3 totals 16 residues. Germline V lookup: CDR1 MGHDK, CDR2 SYGVNS. The junction had 8 bases not matched to a gene; V was cut back by 4 bases and J by 5 bases. The CDR3, as DNA: TGTGCCAGCAGTGTTACTAGCGGGAGGCCTGGGGAGACCCAGTACTTC. Encoded protein: CASSVTSGRPGETQYF.

In its sample, this clone was seen a few times. The chain joins TRBV5-1 to TRBJ2-5, with a tentative D call TRBD2 (6 bases). CDR1 is SGHRS, CDR2 YFSETQ, per germline. This CDR3 region has 12 residues. V gave up 5 bases and J gave up 11 bases, with 16 bases separating them. CDR3 sequence (DNA): TGCGCCAGCAGTTCGGGGGAAACCCCGCAGTACTTC. It specifies CASSSGETPQYF.

On this clone: A junction boundary mismatches the germline segment, possibly from a read error. The chain couples TRBV7-7 to TRBJ2-3; TRBD2 agrees at 8 bases. CDR3 length: 16 amino acids. Germline V gene data show CDR1 as SSHAT and CDR2 as FNYEAQ (reference sequence). CDR3 loop: CASSLGTSGKGDTQYF. The CDR3 nucleotides read TGTGCTAGCAGCTTAGGCACTAGCGGAAAAGGGGATACGCAGTATTTT. The full variable domain, in which reference TRBV7-7 and TRBJ2-3 provide the parts outside the CDR3, is GAGVSQSPRYKVTKRGQDVTLRCDPISSHATLYWYQQALGQGPEFLTYFNYEAQPDKSGLPSDRFSAERPEGSISTLTIQRTEQRDSAMYRCASSLGTSGKGDTQYFGPGTRLTVL.

The chain links TRBV7-8 to TRBJ1-1; no definite D call. Germline V gene lookup returns CDR1 SGHVS and CDR2 FQNEAQ. The length of the CDR3 is 12 residues. The germline V and J ends were trimmed by 6 bases and 5 bases, with 10 bases remaining between them. The DNA for the CDR3 is TGTGCCAGCAGACGAGAAGGGACTGAAGCTTTCTTT. Protein sequence: CASRREGTEAFF.

The genes are TRBV7-2 and TRBJ2-7, with TRBD2 matching 12 bases. This CDR3 comprises 15 residues. The trim removed 4 bases at V and 6 bases at J, leaving 7 bases unmatched. CDR1 and CDR2 from the germline V gene are SGHTA and FQGNSA. This chain's CDR3 is CASSSRLAGVSEQYF. The CDR3 DNA reads as TGTGCCAGCAGCTCCCGACTAGCGGGAGTTAGCGAGCAGTACTTC.

The V gene is TRBV2, the J gene TRBJ2-2, with 8 bases that match TRBD2. The germline CDR1 and CDR2 sequences are SNHLY and FYNNEI. The CDR3 covers 15 residues. The V and J ends lost 4 bases and 4 bases, in that order; junction bases with no gene match: 5. The CDR3 region has the DNA TGTGCCAGCAGTGGAGACGGGGGGGCCACCGGGGAGCTGTTTTTT. This sequence encodes CASSGDGGATGELFF.

The V call is TRBV7-9, the J call TRBJ1-3; D not resolved. The germline V gene encodes CDR1 SEHNR and CDR2 FQNEAQ (reference sequence). Trimming shortened V by 6 bases and J by 2 bases, and 11 bases separated the two germline ends. The CDR3 sequence is 14 residues long. The CDR3 sequence: CASRKDSAGNTIYF. As DNA, the CDR3 is TGTGCCAGCAGGAAGGACTCAGCTGGAAACACCATATATTTT.

CDR3 sequence (DNA): TGCGCCAGCAGCCAAGATGCGACAGGACTCCCCTACGAGCAGTACTTC. It codes for CASSQDATGLPYEQYF. The rearrangement links TRBV4-3 to TRBJ2-7; D possibly corresponds to TRBD1 (6 bases). Trimming cost V 0 bases and J 2 bases, with 14 bases left between them. The CDR3 covers 16 residues. CDR1 is LGHNA, CDR2 YSLEER, per germline.

The rearrangement joins TRBV11-2 to TRBJ1-2, with TRBD1 identical over 9 bases. With V trimmed by 0 bases and J by 8 bases, 19 bases remained unmatched. The CDR3 is 19 residues long. Per germline, CDR1 SGHAT and CDR2 FQNNGV. DNA for the CDR3: TGTGCCAGCAGCTTAGATAGGTTGGGACAGGGTCCTCAAAATCGGGGCTACACCTTC. It yields the protein CASSLDRLGQGPQNRGYTF.

The rearrangement uses TRBV30 and TRBJ1-5; maybe TRBD1 (5 bases). Germline V gene data show CDR1 as GTSNPN and CDR2 as SVGIG (reference sequence). The CDR3 loop spans 14 amino acids. Trimming removed 2 bases at V and 8 bases at J, with 16 bases between. The CDR3 is CAWSRDALPKPQHF. CDR3 sequence (DNA): TGTGCCTGGAGTAGGGACGCTCTTCCAAAGCCCCAGCATTTT.

V usage is TRBV6-5 and J usage is TRBJ2-3; no reliable D call. The CDR3 consists of 14 residues. The germline gives CDR1 MNHEY, CDR2 SVGAGI. Trimming shortened V by 7 bases and J by 1 base, and 12 bases separated the two germline ends. CDR3 sequence: CASTDPRGTDTQYF. CDR3 bases: TGTGCCAGCACCGACCCCCGGGGCACAGATACGCAGTATTTT.

The V call is TRBV10-3, the J call TRBJ1-2; 9 bases are shared with TRBD1. The CDR3 contains 15 residues. Germline CDR1 reads ENHRY; CDR2 reads SYGVKD. Losses at the gene ends were 6 bases for V and 4 bases for J; bases not matched to a gene: 9. The CDR3 spells CAIRSGTGSFYGYTF. The DNA for the CDR3 is TGTGCCATCAGGTCCGGGACAGGGTCTTTCTATGGCTACACCTTC.

The CDR3 DNA reads TGTGCCAGCAGCTCAGGGTACACTACGCAGTATTTT. Protein: CASSSGYTTQYF. V usage is TRBV5-6 and J usage is TRBJ2-3; possibly TRBD1 for D (5 bases). The CDR3 loop spans 12 amino acids. Germline lookup yields CDR1 SGHDT and CDR2 YYEEEE. Deletions cut 3 bases from V and 8 bases from J, with 10 bases between.

The V gene is TRBV7-2, the J gene TRBJ2-1, with 15 bases lining up with TRBD2. V dropped 7 bases and J dropped 9; count of bases not matched to a gene: 7. Looked up from germline, CDR1 is SGHTA and CDR2 is FQGNSA. This CDR3 region has 15 residues. CDR3 residues: CASKKGLAGGGEQFF. In DNA, the CDR3 is TGTGCCAGCAAAAAAGGACTAGCGGGAGGGGGTGAGCAGTTCTTC.

For the CDR3, the DNA is TGTGCCAGCAGCGTAGGTACGGGGGCGAATGGGAATGAAAAACTGTTTTTT. Amino acid sequence: CASSVGTGANGNEKLFF. The V gene is TRBV9, the J gene TRBJ1-4, with D possibly TRBD1 on 6 matching bases. Trimming took 0 bases from V and 5 from J, leaving 17 bases between them. This CDR3 comprises 17 residues. Germline assignment: CDR1 SGDLS and CDR2 YYNGEE.

This chain uses TRBV2 with TRBJ2-5; D gene ambiguous. The CDR3 consists of 11 residues. Germline values: CDR1 SNHLY, CDR2 FYNNEI. The germline V and J ends were trimmed by 6 bases and 3 bases, with 5 bases remaining between them. CDR3 in DNA: TGTGCCAGCAGGAGAGAAGAGACCCAGTACTTC. The encoded protein is CASRREETQYF.

The chain joins TRBV25-1 to TRBJ2-7, with 8 bases fitting TRBD1. V trimming: 2 bases; J trimming: 2 bases; junction bases outside the gene matches: 5. CDR1 MGHDK and CDR2 SYGVNS come from the germline V gene. The CDR3 runs 15 residues. The CDR3 region has the DNA TGTGCCAGCAGTGAAACGGGACAGGCCCCCTACGAGCAGTACTTC. It specifies CASSETGQAPYEQYF.

J is TRBJ2-5 and V is TRBV7-2; 9 bases fit TRBD2. The CDR3 is made up of 15 amino acids. Germline assignment: CDR1 SGHTA and CDR2 FQGNSA. Trimming took 6 bases from V and 2 from J; bases not matched to a gene: 7. The CDR3 loop is CASRSHSGGQETQYF. The CDR3 nucleotides read TGTGCCAGCAGGTCGCACAGCGGGGGGCAAGAGACCCAGTACTTC. Using reference TRBV7-2 and TRBJ2-5 for the parts outside the CDR3, the full variable domain is GAGVSQSPSNKVTEKGKDVELRCDPISGHTALYWYRQSLGQGLEFLIYFQGNSAPDKSGLPSDRFSAERTGGSVSTLTIQRTQQEDSAVYLCASRSHSGGQETQYFGPGTRLLVL.

The V and J genes are TRBV6-5 and TRBJ2-2; TRBD2 matches 10 bases. V gave up 8 bases and J gave up 4 bases; unmatched junction bases: 7. Germline CDR1 is MNHEY and CDR2 is SVGAGI. The CDR3 covers 15 residues. CDR3 loop: CASGRSGRATGELFF. DNA for the CDR3: TGTGCCAGCGGGAGAAGCGGGAGGGCCACCGGGGAGCTGTTTTTT.

This chain links TRBV9 with TRBJ1-5; 7 bases are a match to TRBD1. J lost 3 bases, V lost 0 bases, and 3 bases had no gene match. This CDR3 has 15 amino acids. CDR1 is SGDLS and CDR2 is YYNGEE in the germline V gene. This CDR3 is CASSVGGQYNQPQHF. The CDR3 nucleotides are TGTGCCAGCAGCGTAGGGGGACAGTACAATCAGCCCCAGCATTTT.

The V and J genes are TRBV4-2 and TRBJ2-7; unclear D gene. This CDR3 has 15 residues. Per the germline V gene, CDR1 is LGHNA and CDR2 is YNFKEQ. The V and J ends lost 1 base and 3 bases respectively, with 13 bases between them. Here the CDR3 reads CASSQGPEGIYEQYF. CDR3 bases: TGTGCCAGCAGCCAAGGGCCGGAAGGGATCTACGAGCAGTACTTC.

The chain recombines TRBV7-9 with TRBJ1-5, with 10 bases lining up with TRBD1. This CDR3 comprises 15 residues. J lost 3 bases, V lost 5 bases, and 4 bases had no gene match. Germline-derived CDR1 and CDR2 are SEHNR and FQNEAQ (reference sequence). The CDR3 nucleotides read TGTGCCAGCAGCCCGGGGACAGGGGACAATCAGCCCCAGCATTTT. Translation: CASSPGTGDNQPQHF.

The V and J genes are TRBV24-1 and TRBJ2-3; D is undetermined. The germline V gene encodes CDR1 KGHDR and CDR2 SFDVKD. The CDR3 contains 15 residues. Trimming removed 2 bases from V and 1 base from J, with 9 bases in between. CDR3 nucleotides: TGTGCCACCAGTGATTCGGGTATTGGCACAGATACGCAGTATTTT. This sequence encodes CATSDSGIGTDTQYF.

The V call is TRBV30, the J call TRBJ1-4; 7 bases map to TRBD1. CDR1 and CDR2 from the germline V gene are GTSNPN and SVGIG (reference sequence). The CDR3 loop spans 14 amino acids. Trimming removed 2 bases from V and 4 bases from J; junction bases left unmatched: 4. The CDR3 sequence: CAWSLTGVNEKLFF. The DNA for the CDR3 is TGTGCCTGGAGTCTAACAGGGGTTAATGAAAAACTGTTTTTT.

The chain is built from TRBV4-2 and TRBJ2-1; TRBD2 is a possible D gene (5 bases). This CDR3 has 15 residues. V gave up 6 bases and J gave up 3 bases, with 15 bases separating them. Germline loops: CDR1 LGHNA, CDR2 YNFKEQ. The CDR3 region is CASRRAERDYNEQFF. The CDR3 DNA follows: TGTGCCAGCAGGCGGGCTGAGCGCGACTACAATGAGCAGTTCTTC.

The chain combines TRBV7-9 with TRBJ2-7, with TRBD1 matching over 9 bases. The CDR3 length is 14 residues. The trim removed 5 bases at V and 6 bases at J, leaving 8 bases unmatched. CDR1 is SEHNR and CDR2 is FQNEAQ in the germline V gene (reference sequence). In DNA form, the CDR3 reads TGTGCCAGCAGCGCTGGGACAGGGAATAGCGAGCAGTACTTC. Its protein is CASSAGTGNSEQYF. The whole variable domain, remainder taken from reference TRBV7-9 and TRBJ2-7, is DTGVSQNPRHKITKRGQNVTFRCDPISEHNRLYWYRQTLGQGPEFLTYFQNEAQLEKSRLLSDRFSAERPKGSFSTLEIQRTEQGDSAMYLCASSAGTGNSEQYFGPGTRLTVT.